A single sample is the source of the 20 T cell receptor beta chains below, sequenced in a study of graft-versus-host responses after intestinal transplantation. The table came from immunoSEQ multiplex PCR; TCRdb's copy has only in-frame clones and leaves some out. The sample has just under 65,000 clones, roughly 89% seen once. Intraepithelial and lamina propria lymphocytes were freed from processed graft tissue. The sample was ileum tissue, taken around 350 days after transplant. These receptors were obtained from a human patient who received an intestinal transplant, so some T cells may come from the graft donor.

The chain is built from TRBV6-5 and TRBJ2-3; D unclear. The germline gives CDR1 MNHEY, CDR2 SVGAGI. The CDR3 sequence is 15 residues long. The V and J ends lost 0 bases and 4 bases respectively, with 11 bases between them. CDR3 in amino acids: CASSYSLAKSDTQYF. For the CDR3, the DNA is TGTGCCAGCAGTTACTCATTAGCAAAATCAGATACGCAGTATTTT.

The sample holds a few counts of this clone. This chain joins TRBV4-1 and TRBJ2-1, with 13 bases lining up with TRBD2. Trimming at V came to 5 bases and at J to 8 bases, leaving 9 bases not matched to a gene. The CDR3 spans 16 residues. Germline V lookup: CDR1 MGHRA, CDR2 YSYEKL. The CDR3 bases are TGCGCCAGCAGCTACGGACTAGCGGGAGTCGGGTATGAGCAGTTCTTC. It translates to CASSYGLAGVGYEQFF.

CDR3 loop: CASSGTSSSTQYF. DNA of the CDR3: TGTGCCAGCAGTGGTACTAGCAGCAGCACCCAGTACTTC. The chain joins TRBV6-1 to TRBJ2-5; TRBD2 is a possible D gene (6 bases). Germline CDR1 and CDR2: MNHNS and SASEGT. The CDR3 has 13 amino acids. Trimming stripped 4 bases from V and 8 bases from J, with 14 bases between.

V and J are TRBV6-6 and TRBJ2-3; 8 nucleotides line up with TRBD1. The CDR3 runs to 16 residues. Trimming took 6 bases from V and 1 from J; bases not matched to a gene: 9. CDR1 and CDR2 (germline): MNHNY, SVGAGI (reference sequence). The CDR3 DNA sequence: TGTGCCAGCAGGGGATTGACAGGGGTCGGCACAGATACGCAGTATTTT. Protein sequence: CASRGLTGVGTDTQYF.

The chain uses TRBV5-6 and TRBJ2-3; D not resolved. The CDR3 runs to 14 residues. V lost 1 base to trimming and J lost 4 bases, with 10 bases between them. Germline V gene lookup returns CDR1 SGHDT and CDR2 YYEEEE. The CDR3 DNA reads TGTGCCAGCAGCTTGAGGACCCCCCCAGATACGCAGTATTTT. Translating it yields CASSLRTPPDTQYF.

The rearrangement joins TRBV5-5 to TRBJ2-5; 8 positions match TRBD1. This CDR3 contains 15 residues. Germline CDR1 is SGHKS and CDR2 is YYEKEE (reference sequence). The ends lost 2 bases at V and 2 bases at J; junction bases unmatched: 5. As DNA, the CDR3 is TGTGCCAGCAGCTTAAGGACAGGGCAACAAGAGACCCAGTACTTC. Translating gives CASSLRTGQQETQYF.

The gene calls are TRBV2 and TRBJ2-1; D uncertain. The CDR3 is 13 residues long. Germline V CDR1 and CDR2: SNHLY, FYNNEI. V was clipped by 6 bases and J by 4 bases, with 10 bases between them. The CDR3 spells CASSQDPYNEQFF. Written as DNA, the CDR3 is TGTGCCAGCAGCCAAGACCCATACAATGAGCAGTTCTTC.

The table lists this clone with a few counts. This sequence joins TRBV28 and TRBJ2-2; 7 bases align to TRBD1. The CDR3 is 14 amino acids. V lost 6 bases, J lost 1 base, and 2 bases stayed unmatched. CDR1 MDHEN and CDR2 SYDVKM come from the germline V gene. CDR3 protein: CASRYRGNTGELFF. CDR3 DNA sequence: TGTGCCAGCAGGTACAGGGGGAACACCGGGGAGCTGTTTTTT.

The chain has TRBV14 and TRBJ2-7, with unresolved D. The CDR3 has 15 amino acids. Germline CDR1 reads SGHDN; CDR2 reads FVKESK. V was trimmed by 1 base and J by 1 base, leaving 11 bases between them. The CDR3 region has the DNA TGTGCCAGCAGCCAAGTAAGATTAGGATCCTACGAGCAGTACTTC. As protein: CASSQVRLGSYEQYF. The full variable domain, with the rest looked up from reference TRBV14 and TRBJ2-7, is EAGVTQFPSHSVIEKGQTVTLRCDPISGHDNLYWYRRVMGKEIKFLLHFVKESKQDESGMPNNRFLAERTGGTYSTLKVQPAELEDSGVYFCASSQVRLGSYEQYFGPGTRLTVT.

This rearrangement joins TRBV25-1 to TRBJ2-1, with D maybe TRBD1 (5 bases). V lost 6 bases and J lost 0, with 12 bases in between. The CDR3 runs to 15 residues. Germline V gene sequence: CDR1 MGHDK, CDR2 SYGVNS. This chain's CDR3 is CASRPIDSSYNEQFF. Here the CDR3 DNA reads TGTGCCAGCAGGCCAATCGACAGCTCCTACAATGAGCAGTTCTTC.

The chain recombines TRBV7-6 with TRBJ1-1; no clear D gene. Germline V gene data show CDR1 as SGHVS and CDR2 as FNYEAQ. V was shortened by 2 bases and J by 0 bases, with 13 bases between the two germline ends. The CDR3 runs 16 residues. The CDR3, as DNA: TGTGCCAGCAGCTTATCCCCTCCGCTCATGAACACTGAAGCTTTCTTT. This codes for CASSLSPPLMNTEAFF.

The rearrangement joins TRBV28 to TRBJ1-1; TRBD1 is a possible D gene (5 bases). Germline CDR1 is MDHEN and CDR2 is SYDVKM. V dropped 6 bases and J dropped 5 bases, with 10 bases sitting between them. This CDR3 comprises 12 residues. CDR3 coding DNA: TGTGCCAGCAGCCTCCAGGGAACTGAAGCTTTCTTT. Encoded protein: CASSLQGTEAFF.

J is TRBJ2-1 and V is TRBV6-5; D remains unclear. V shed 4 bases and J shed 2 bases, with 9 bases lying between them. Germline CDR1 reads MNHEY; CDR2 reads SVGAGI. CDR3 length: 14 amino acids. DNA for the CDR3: TGTGCCAGCAGTTTCGCGAACCCCTACAATGAGCAGTTCTTC. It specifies CASSFANPYNEQFF.

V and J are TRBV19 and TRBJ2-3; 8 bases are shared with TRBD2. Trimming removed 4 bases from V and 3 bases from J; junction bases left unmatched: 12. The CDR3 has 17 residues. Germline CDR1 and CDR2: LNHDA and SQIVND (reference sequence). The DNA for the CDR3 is TGTGCCAGTAGTACGTACCCGCGGGGGGCCGGGACAGATACGCAGTATTTT. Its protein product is CASSTYPRGAGTDTQYF.

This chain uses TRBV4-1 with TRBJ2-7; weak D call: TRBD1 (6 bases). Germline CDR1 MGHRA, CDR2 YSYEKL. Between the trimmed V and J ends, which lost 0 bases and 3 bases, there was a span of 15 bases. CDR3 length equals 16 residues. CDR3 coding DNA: TGCGCCAGCAGCCAAGAAACAGGGAGTAGCTTCTACGAGCAGTACTTC. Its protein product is CASSQETGSSFYEQYF.

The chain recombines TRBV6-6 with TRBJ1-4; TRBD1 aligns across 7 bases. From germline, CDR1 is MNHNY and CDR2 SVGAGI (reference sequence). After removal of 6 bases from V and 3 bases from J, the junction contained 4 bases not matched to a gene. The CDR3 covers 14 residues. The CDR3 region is CASRNRGSNEKLFF. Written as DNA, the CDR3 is TGTGCCAGCAGGAACAGGGGATCTAATGAAAAACTGTTTTTT.

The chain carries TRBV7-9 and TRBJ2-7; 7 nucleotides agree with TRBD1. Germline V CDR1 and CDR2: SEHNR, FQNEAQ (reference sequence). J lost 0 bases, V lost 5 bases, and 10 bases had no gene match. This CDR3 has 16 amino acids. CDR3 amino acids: CASSPVGGQFSYEQYF. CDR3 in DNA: TGTGCCAGCAGCCCCGTAGGGGGACAGTTCTCCTACGAGCAGTACTTC.

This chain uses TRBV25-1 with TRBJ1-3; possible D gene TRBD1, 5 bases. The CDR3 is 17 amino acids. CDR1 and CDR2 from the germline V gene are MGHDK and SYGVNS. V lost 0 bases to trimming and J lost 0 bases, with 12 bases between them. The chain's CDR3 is CASSEYFLGGSGNTIYF. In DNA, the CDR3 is TGTGCCAGCAGTGAATATTTTCTCGGGGGCTCTGGAAACACCATATATTTT.

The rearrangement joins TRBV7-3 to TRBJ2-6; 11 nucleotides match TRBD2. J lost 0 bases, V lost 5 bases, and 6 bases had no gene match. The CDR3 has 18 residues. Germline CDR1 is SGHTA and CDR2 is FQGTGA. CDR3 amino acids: CASSLGLAAFSGANVLTF. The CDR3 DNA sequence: TGTGCCAGCAGCCTGGGACTAGCGGCTTTCTCTGGGGCCAACGTCCTGACTTTC.

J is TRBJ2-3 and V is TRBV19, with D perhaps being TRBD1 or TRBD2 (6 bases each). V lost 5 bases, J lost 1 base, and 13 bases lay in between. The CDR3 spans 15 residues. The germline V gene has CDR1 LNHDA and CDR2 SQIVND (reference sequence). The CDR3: CASSVGGTRTDTQYF. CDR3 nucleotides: TGTGCCAGTAGTGTAGGGGGGACCCGCACAGATACGCAGTATTTT.